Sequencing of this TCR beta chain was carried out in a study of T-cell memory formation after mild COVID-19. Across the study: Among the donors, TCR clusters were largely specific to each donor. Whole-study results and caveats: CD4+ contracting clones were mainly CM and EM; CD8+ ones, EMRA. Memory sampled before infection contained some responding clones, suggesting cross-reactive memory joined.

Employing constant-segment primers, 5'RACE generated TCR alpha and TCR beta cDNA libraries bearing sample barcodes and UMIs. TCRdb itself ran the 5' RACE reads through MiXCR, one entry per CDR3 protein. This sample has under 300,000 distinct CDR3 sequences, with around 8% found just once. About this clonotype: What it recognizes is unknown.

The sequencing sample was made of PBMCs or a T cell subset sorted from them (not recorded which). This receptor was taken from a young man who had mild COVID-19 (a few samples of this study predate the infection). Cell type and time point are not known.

In nucleotides, the CDR3 is TGTGCCAGCAGGCCGACAGGGATTGCTGAAGCTTTCTTT. Protein sequence: CASRPTGIAEAFF. The chain carries TRBV12-3 or TRBV12-4 and TRBJ1-1; 7 bases agree with TRBD1. The trim removed 6 bases at V and 6 bases at J, leaving 7 bases unmatched. CDR3 length: 13 residues.